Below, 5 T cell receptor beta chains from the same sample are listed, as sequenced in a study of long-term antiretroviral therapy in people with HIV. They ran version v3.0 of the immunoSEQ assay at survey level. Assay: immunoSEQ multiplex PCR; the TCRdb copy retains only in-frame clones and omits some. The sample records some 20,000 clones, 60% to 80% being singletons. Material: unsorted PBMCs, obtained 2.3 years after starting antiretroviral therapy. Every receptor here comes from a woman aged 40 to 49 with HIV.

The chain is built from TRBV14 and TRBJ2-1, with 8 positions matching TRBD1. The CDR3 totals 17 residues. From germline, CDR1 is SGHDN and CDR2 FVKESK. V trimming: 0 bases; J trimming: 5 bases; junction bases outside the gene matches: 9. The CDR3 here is CASSQDPKDRADNEQFF. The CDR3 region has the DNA TGTGCCAGCAGCCAAGATCCAAAGGACAGGGCCGACAATGAGCAGTTCTTC.

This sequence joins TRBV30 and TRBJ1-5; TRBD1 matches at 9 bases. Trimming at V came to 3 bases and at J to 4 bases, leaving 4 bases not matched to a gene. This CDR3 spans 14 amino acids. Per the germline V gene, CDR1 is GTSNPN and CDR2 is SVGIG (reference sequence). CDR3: CAWSSDRGNQPQHF. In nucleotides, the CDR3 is TGTGCCTGGAGCTCGGACAGGGGAAATCAGCCCCAGCATTTT.

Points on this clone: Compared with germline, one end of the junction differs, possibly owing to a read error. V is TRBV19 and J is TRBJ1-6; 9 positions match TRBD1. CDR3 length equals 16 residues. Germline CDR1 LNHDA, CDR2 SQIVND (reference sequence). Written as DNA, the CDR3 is TGTGCCAGTAGTGACAGGGGGTCCTCCTATAATTCACCCCTCTACTTT. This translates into CASSDRGSSYNSPLYF.

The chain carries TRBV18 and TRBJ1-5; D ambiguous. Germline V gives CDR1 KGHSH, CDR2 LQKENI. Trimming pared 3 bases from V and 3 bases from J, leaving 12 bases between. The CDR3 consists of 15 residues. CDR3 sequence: CASSPRGFDNQPQHF. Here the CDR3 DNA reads TGTGCCAGCTCACCGAGAGGGTTTGACAATCAGCCCCAGCATTTT.

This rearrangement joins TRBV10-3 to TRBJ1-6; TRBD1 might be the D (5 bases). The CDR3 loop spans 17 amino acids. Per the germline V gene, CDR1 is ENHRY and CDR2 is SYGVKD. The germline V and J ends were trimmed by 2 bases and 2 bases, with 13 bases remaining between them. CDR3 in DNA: TGTGCCATCAGTGAGGCAGGGAGTAATCCCTATAATTCACCCCTCCACTTT. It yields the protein CAISEAGSNPYNSPLHF.